One sample yielded the 5 T cell receptor beta chains listed below, sequenced in a study of identifying expanded T cells in peripheral blood (dated by TCRdb to about 2019). Libraries were built with the immunoSEQ multiplex PCR assay. TCRdb took over this immuneACCESS table, retaining in-frame rearrangements with V and J assigned. Such tables are incomplete; in checked studies, under half of the missing clones stem from an unresolved V gene, and the remainder is unexplained. The sample data list approximately 100,000 clones, and 88% of these were observed just once. The ten most abundant clones make up roughly 7.6% of the sample. The sample was blood. The receptors stem from a person aged 18 to 69 in good health.

The chain has TRBV7-2 and TRBJ2-5; D not resolved. V lost 5 bases and J lost 4, with 8 bases in between. Per the germline V gene, CDR1 is SGHTA and CDR2 is FQGNSA. The CDR3 sequence is 12 residues long. This CDR3 reads CASSQDRETQYF. In DNA form, the CDR3 reads TGTGCCAGCAGCCAAGATAGAGAGACCCAGTACTTC.

As regards this clone: This same CDR3 is encoded by further DNA sequences in the sample. The rearrangement uses TRBV20-1 and TRBJ1-2; no firm D call. V lost 6 bases and J 5 bases, leaving 7 bases between the germline ends. The CDR3 covers 10 residues. Germline CDR1 and CDR2: DFQATT and SNEGSKA (reference sequence). CDR3 sequence (DNA): TGCAGTGCGAGGGATTATGGCTACACCTTC. Protein sequence: CSARDYGYTF.

This sequence joins TRBV2 and TRBJ2-5; 12 bases fit TRBD2. CDR1 SNHLY and CDR2 FYNNEI come from the germline V gene. CDR3 size: 15 residues. J gave up 2 bases and V 8 bases, and 6 bases lay outside the gene matches. CDR3 nucleotides: TGTGCCAGCGCGAGGGGACTAGCGGGTCAAGAGACCCAGTACTTC. Translating gives CASARGLAGQETQYF.

The chain has TRBV7-9 and TRBJ2-5; TRBD2 matches 7 bases. The germline CDR1 and CDR2 sequences are SEHNR and FQNEAQ (reference sequence). The CDR3 covers 14 residues. The junction had 5 bases not matched to a gene; V was cut back by 3 bases and J by 4 bases. CDR3 nucleotide sequence: TGTGCCAGCAGCTTCGGGGGGACCGGAGAGACCCAGTACTTC. This gives the protein CASSFGGTGETQYF.

The chain is built from TRBV7-9 and TRBJ2-1; 14 positions match TRBD2. Germline V CDR1 and CDR2: SEHNR, FQNEAQ (reference sequence). The CDR3 has 18 residues. The ends lost 2 bases at V and 2 bases at J; junction bases unmatched: 5. CDR3 sequence: CASSLSGLAGGPYNEQFF. The CDR3 DNA reads as TGTGCCAGCAGCTTAAGCGGACTAGCGGGGGGACCCTACAATGAGCAGTTCTTC.